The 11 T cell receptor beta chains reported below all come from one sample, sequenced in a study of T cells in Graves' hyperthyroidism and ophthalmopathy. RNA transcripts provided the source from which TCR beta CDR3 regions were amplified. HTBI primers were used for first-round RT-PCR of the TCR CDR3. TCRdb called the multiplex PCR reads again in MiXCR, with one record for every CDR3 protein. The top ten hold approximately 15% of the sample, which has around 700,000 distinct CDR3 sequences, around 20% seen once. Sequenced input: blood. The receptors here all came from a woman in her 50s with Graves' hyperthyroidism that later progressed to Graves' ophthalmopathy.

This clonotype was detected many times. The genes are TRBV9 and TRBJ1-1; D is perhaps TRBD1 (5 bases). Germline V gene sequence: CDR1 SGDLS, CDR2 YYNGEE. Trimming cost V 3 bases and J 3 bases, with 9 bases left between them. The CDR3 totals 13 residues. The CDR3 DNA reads TGTGCCAGCAGCGGGGGACGGCACACTGAAGCTTTCTTT. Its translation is CASSGGRHTEAFF.

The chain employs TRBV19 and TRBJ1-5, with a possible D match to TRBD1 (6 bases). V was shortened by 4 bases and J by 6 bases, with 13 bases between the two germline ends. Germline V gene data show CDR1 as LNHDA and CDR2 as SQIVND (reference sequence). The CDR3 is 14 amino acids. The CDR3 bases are TGTGCCAGTAGTACCCAGGGGACGTTTCAGCCCCAGCATTTT. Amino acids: CASSTQGTFQPQHF.

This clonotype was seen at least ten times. The DNA of the CDR3 is TGTGCCACCAGCCCGACTTTGGCGAACGGGGAGACCCAGTACTTC. It yields the protein CATSPTLANGETQYF. This chain joins TRBV15 and TRBJ2-5; D remains ambiguous. The germline CDR1 and CDR2 sequences are LNHNV and YYDKDF (reference sequence). The V end was cut by 5 bases, the J end by 5 bases, with 18 bases between. This CDR3 spans 15 amino acids.

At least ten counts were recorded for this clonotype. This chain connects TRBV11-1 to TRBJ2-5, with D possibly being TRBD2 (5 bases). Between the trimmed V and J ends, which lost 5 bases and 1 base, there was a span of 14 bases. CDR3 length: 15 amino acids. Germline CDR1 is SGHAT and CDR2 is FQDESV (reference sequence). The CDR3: CASSARQTTQETQYF. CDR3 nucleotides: TGTGCCAGCAGCGCCCGGCAGACTACCCAAGAGACCCAGTACTTC.

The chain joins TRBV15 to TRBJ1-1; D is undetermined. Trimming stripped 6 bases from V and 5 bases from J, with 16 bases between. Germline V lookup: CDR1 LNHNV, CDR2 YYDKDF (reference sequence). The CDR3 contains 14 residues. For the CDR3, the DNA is TGTGCCACCAGAACCCCGGAGGGAGGGACTGAAGCTTTCTTT. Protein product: CATRTPEGGTEAFF.

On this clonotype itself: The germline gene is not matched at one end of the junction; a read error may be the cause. CDR3 amino acids: CASMTGYEQYF. CDR3 bases: TGCGCCAGCATGACGGGATACGAGCAGTACTTC. The chain uses TRBV6-1 and TRBJ2-7, with D possibly TRBD2 on 5 matching bases. The CDR3 totals 11 residues. The germline V gene encodes CDR1 MNHNS and CDR2 SASEGT.

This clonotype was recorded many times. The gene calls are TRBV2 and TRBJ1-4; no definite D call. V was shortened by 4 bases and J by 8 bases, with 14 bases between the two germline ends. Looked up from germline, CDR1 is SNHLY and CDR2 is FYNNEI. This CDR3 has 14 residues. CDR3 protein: CASSGTGVEEKLFF. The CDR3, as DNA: TGTGCCAGCAGTGGTACGGGTGTAGAGGAAAAACTGTTTTTT.

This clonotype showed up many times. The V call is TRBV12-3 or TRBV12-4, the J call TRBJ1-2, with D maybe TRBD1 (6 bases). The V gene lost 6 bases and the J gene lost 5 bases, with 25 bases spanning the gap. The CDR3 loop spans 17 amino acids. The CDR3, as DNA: TGTGCCAGCAGCCACACCGATCACAGGGATGTAGGGTATGGCTACACCTTC. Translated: CASSHTDHRDVGYGYTF.

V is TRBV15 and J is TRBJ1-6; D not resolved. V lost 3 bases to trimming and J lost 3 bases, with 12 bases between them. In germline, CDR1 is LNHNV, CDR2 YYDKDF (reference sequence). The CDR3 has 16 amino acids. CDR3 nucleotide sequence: TGTGCCACCAGCAGGTTGCCACGGGGCTATAATTCACCCCTCCACTTT. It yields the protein CATSRLPRGYNSPLHF.

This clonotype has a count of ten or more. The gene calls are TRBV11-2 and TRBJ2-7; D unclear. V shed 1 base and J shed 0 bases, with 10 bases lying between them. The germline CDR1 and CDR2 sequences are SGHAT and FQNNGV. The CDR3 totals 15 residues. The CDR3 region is CASSLGAASSYEQYF. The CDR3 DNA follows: TGTGCCAGCAGCTTAGGGGCAGCCAGCTCCTACGAGCAGTACTTC.

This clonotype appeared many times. For the CDR3, the DNA is TGCGCCAGCAGCTCGCAGGGGGCGGACACTGAAGCTTTCTTT. Translating it yields CASSSQGADTEAFF. The chain employs TRBV5-1 and TRBJ1-1; the match to TRBD1 covers 8 bases. This CDR3 contains 14 residues. V lost 3 bases, J lost 3 bases, and 4 bases stayed unmatched. CDR1 SGHRS and CDR2 YFSETQ come from the germline V gene.